These T cell receptor beta chains were read from a single sample in a study of T cell responses to AZD1222 COVID-19 vaccine. Method: immunoSEQ multiplex PCR; TCRdb's copy keeps in-frame clones and lacks some. Of fewer than 90,000 clones detected, 88% appear once; the ten largest clones hold about a tenth. The input for sequencing was peripheral blood, taken on day 0 of AZD1222 vaccination. The source of these receptors is an adult in good health. Each CDR3 is given with its conserved first and last residue. D genes are given only for firm matches. For some rows the clone size is stated as once, few or many, or as a class when expanded; others skip it.

d_call	clone_size	v_call	j_call	cdr3_aa	cdr3_nt
.	medium-sized	TRBV15	TRBJ1-5	CATSSLGQPQHF	TGTGCCACCAGCAGCTTAGGGCAGCCCCAGCATTTT
.	.	TRBV28	TRBJ1-5	CASTLRGSGNQPQHF	TGTGCCAGCACCCTTAGGGGGTCTGGCAATCAGCCCCAGCATTTT
.	.	TRBV19	TRBJ1-2	CASSITGTSYGYTF	TGTGCCAGTAGTATAACAGGAACATCCTATGGCTACACCTTC
.	.	TRBV7-9	TRBJ2-5	CASSLQETQYF	TGTGCCAGCAGCCTCCAAGAGACCCAGTACTTC
.	medium-sized	TRBV4-1	TRBJ2-3	CASSQVGTQPPDTQYF	TGCGCCAGCAGCCAAGTCGGGACCCAGCCCCCAGATACGCAGTATTTT
.	.	TRBV7-8	TRBJ2-2	CASSLGQYKYTGELFF	TGTGCCAGCAGCTTAGGACAGTATAAGTACACCGGGGAGCTGTTTTTT
TRBD2	.	TRBV6-2/TRBV6-3	TRBJ2-5	CASSYSLAGLQETQYF	TGTGCCAGCAGTTACTCGCTAGCGGGGCTCCAAGAGACCCAGTACTTC
.	.	TRBV7-8	TRBJ1-2	CASSLGGQDYGYTF	TGTGCCAGCAGCTTGGGGGGTCAGGACTATGGCTACACCTTC
.	.	TRBV29-1	TRBJ1-1	CSATGGQGWNTEAFF	TGCAGCGCCACGGGTGGCCAGGGATGGAACACTGAAGCTTTCTTT
.	.	TRBV5-1	TRBJ1-1	CASRWQETTEAFF	TGCGCCAGCAGGTGGCAGGAGACCACTGAAGCTTTCTTT
.	once	TRBV6-5	TRBJ1-2	CASSLRPDGYGYTF	TGTGCCAGCAGCCTCCGACCCGATGGCTATGGCTACACCTTC
.	.	TRBV5-6	TRBJ2-1	CASSLYYSHYNEQFF	TGTGCCAGCAGCTTGTACTACTCCCACTACAATGAGCAGTTCTTC
.	.	TRBV15	TRBJ1-6	CATSRAAGANSPLHF	TGTGCCACCAGCAGAGCTGCGGGAGCTAATTCACCCCTCCACTTT
.	.	TRBV7-2	TRBJ2-1	CASRPRGVYNEQFF	TGTGCCAGCAGGCCGAGGGGCGTTTACAATGAGCAGTTCTTC
TRBD1	once	TRBV2	TRBJ1-5	CASSEETGVGNQPQHF	TGTGCCAGCAGTGAAGAAACAGGGGTTGGCAATCAGCCCCAGCATTTT
.	.	TRBV4-2	TRBJ2-7	CASSQAAAGIPYEQYF	TGTGCCAGCAGCCAAGCCGCAGCAGGGATACCCTACGAGCAGTACTTC
.	few	TRBV10-3	TRBJ2-1	CAISVRGEQFF	TGTGCCATCAGTGTTCGGGGTGAGCAGTTCTTC
.	.	TRBV27	TRBJ2-7	CASSSNQPGSYEQYF	TGTGCCAGCAGTTCCAATCAACCGGGCAGCTACGAGCAGTACTTC
.	.	TRBV6-1	TRBJ2-7	CASSEGFSGDRSYEQYF	TGTGCCAGCAGTGAAGGTTTCAGCGGCGATCGCTCCTACGAGCAGTACTTC
TRBD1	.	TRBV7-6	TRBJ2-1	CASSRTGAGYNEQFF	TGTGCCAGCAGCCGGACAGGGGCTGGCTACAATGAGCAGTTCTTC
TRBD2	.	TRBV6-2/TRBV6-3	TRBJ2-3	CASSPGTSGGAFRTDTQYF	TGTGCCAGCAGCCCTGGGACTAGCGGGGGGGCTTTTAGGACAGATACGCAGTATTTT
TRBD1	.	TRBV3-1/TRBV3-2	TRBJ1-2	CASSQDRVGYGYTF	TGTGCCAGCAGCCAGGACAGGGTAGGCTATGGCTACACCTTC
.	.	TRBV7-9	TRBJ1-5	CASSYSDGNQPQHF	TGTGCCAGCAGCTACTCGGACGGCAATCAGCCCCAGCATTTT
.	.	TRBV7-9	TRBJ2-3	CASSPTGLSTDTQYF	TGTGCCAGCAGCCCTACCGGCCTAAGCACAGATACGCAGTATTTT
.	.	TRBV27	TRBJ1-1	CASGIWTGLRVTEAFF	TGTGCCAGCGGAATCTGGACGGGGTTGAGGGTCACTGAAGCTTTCTTT
TRBD1	.	TRBV7-9	TRBJ2-5	CAGQQGLGQETQYF	TGTGCCGGACAACAGGGGTTGGGCCAAGAGACCCAGTACTTC
TRBD1	.	TRBV6-5	TRBJ1-1	CASSSPGQLVNTEAFF	TGTGCCAGCAGTTCTCCGGGACAGTTAGTTAACACTGAAGCTTTCTTT
.	.	TRBV30	TRBJ1-5	CAWGRNSNQPQHF	TGTGCCTGGGGCAGAAATAGCAATCAGCCCCAGCATTTT
TRBD1	.	TRBV30	TRBJ1-1	CAWKRGLLGTEAFF	TGTGCCTGGAAGAGGGGGCTTTTAGGGACTGAAGCTTTCTTT
TRBD2	.	TRBV3-1/TRBV3-2	TRBJ2-1	CASSPTSGGRLEQFF	TGTGCCAGCAGCCCGACTAGCGGGGGGCGTCTGGAGCAGTTCTTC
TRBD2	.	TRBV6-5	TRBJ2-7	CASSSRTSGAYEQYF	TGTGCCAGCAGTTCACGGACTAGCGGGGCCTACGAGCAGTACTTC
.	.	TRBV29-1	TRBJ2-3	CSVKPGASTDTQYF	TGCAGCGTAAAACCGGGAGCTAGCACAGATACGCAGTATTTT
TRBD1	.	TRBV5-1	TRBJ2-3	CASSSGTGNTDTQYF	TGCGCCAGCAGCTCCGGGACAGGGAACACAGATACGCAGTATTTT
TRBD1	.	TRBV5-1	TRBJ2-1	CASSPDVTGGLYNEQFF	TGCGCCAGCAGCCCAGACGTAACAGGGGGCTTGTACAATGAGCAGTTCTTC
TRBD2	.	TRBV7-2	TRBJ2-1	CASTLSGGAYNEQFF	TGTGCCAGCACCCTCTCGGGAGGGGCCTACAATGAGCAGTTCTTC
.	.	TRBV6-5	TRBJ1-2	CASSYTASYGYTF	TGTGCCAGCAGCTATACAGCCTCCTATGGCTACACCTTC
TRBD1	.	TRBV7-6	TRBJ2-2	CASSLGDRNTGELFF	TGTGCCAGCAGCTTAGGGGACAGGAACACCGGGGAGCTGTTTTTT
.	.	TRBV5-5	TRBJ2-5	CASSFLQQETQYF	TGTGCCAGCAGCTTCTTGCAGCAAGAGACCCAGTACTTC
TRBD1	.	TRBV19	TRBJ1-6	CASTRDRDSPLHF	TGTGCCAGTACCCGGGACAGGGATTCACCCCTCCACTTT
TRBD1	.	TRBV6-5	TRBJ1-1	CASRPTGYHEAFF	TGTGCCAGCAGACCGACAGGGTACCATGAAGCTTTCTTT
.	.	TRBV7-9	TRBJ1-6	CASSMRSSYNSPLHF	TGTGCCAGCAGCATGAGAAGCTCCTATAATTCACCCCTCCACTTT
.	.	TRBV5-1	TRBJ1-6	CASSPRTVGNSPLHF	TGCGCCAGCAGCCCGCGAACCGTTGGGAATTCACCCCTCCACTTT
.	.	TRBV2	TRBJ1-1	CASRVQGMNTEAFF	TGTGCCAGCAGGGTACAGGGAATGAACACTGAAGCTTTCTTT
.	.	TRBV7-2	TRBJ1-5	CASSSGAGQPQHF	TGTGCCAGCAGCAGCGGGGCTGGTCAGCCCCAGCATTTT
.	.	TRBV6-5	TRBJ2-4	CASSYSQENIQYF	TGTGCCAGCAGTTACTCCCAGGAAAACATTCAGTACTTC
.	.	TRBV20-1	TRBJ2-5	CSAGGTTQYF	TGCAGTGCGGGAGGGACAACCCAGTACTTC
.	.	TRBV5-1	TRBJ2-6	CASSPGHTSSGANVLTF	TGCGCCAGCAGCCCCGGACACACGAGCTCTGGGGCCAACGTCCTGACTTTC
.	once	TRBV15	TRBJ1-4	CATSRGLNEKLFF	TGTGCCACCAGCAGGGGGTTGAATGAAAAACTGTTTTTT
.	.	TRBV30	TRBJ2-1	CAWSLSANEQFF	TGTGCCTGGAGTTTATCCGCCAATGAGCAGTTCTTC
TRBD2	.	TRBV2	TRBJ2-7	CASGGLAGGFYEQYF	TGTGCCAGTGGGGGACTAGCGGGAGGTTTCTACGAGCAGTACTTC
.	.	TRBV2	TRBJ1-5	CASSEEAGANQPQHF	TGTGCCAGCAGTGAAGAAGCTGGGGCCAATCAGCCCCAGCATTTT
.	.	TRBV7-3	TRBJ2-1	CASSPDADRLNEQFF	TGTGCCAGCAGCCCCGACGCGGATAGGCTCAATGAGCAGTTCTTC
.	.	TRBV7-8	TRBJ1-3	CASSLRTAYSGNTIYF	TGTGCCAGCAGCTTAAGGACAGCCTATTCTGGAAACACCATATATTTT
.	.	TRBV2	TRBJ1-2	CASSEAVQLGYGYTF	TGTGCCAGCAGTGAAGCGGTCCAGCTGGGCTATGGCTACACCTTC
TRBD2	.	TRBV28	TRBJ2-1	CASISAGEDEQFF	TGTGCCAGCATCTCGGCGGGGGAAGATGAGCAGTTCTTC
.	.	TRBV19	TRBJ2-1	CASSMGVGGDDEQFF	TGTGCCAGTAGTATGGGAGTAGGTGGGGATGATGAGCAGTTCTTC